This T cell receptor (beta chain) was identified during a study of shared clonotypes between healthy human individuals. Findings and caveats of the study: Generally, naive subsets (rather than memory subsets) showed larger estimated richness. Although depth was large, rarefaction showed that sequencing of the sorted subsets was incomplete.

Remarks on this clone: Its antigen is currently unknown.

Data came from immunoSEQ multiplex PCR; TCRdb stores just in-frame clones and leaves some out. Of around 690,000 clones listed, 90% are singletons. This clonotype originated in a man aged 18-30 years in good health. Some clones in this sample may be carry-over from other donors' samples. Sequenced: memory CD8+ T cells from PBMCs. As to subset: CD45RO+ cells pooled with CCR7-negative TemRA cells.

CDR3 loop: CASSQDGRAGEKLFF. As DNA, the CDR3 is TGCGCCAGCAGCCAAGACGGAAGGGCTGGGGAAAAACTGTTTTTT. This chain joins TRBV4-1 and TRBJ1-4; D not certain. Deletions cut 0 bases from V and 8 bases from J, with 13 bases between. This CDR3 spans 15 amino acids. Germline V CDR1 and CDR2: MGHRA, YSYEKL.